These T cell receptor beta chains were read from a single sample in a study of control samples from healthy donors and cancer patients. Clones were read by immunoSEQ multiplex PCR, and TCRdb kept only the in-frame ones, dropping some. Of some 66,000 clones in the sample, roughly 85% were seen once. The sequencing sample was made of blood. These receptors originate from a man aged 40-50 years in good health. CDR3s include the opening cysteine and the closing phenylalanine or tryptophan. Some rows have no size entry. The others give once, few or many, or a class for an expanded clone.

abundance	j_gene	v_gene	CDR3aa
few	TRBJ2-2	TRBV6-6	CASKGGQGATGELFF
few	TRBJ2-5	TRBV10-3	CATNPQPGTQGTQYF
-	TRBJ2-1	TRBV5-1	CASSLERGSGYNEQFF
-	TRBJ2-2	TRBV25-1	CASSEGSRDGGELFF
-	TRBJ1-2	TRBV6-2/TRBV6-3	CASSYGALYGYTF
-	TRBJ1-2	TRBV11-2	CASSLARGIDYGYTF
-	TRBJ2-7	TRBV7-2	CASSLGTSGEISYEQYF
once	TRBJ2-3	TRBV7-3	CASSLVASGGAVKTDTQYF
-	TRBJ1-5	TRBV7-2	CASSLSGTGLKPQHF
once	TRBJ1-1	TRBV7-9	CASSQGAGGNTEAFF
-	TRBJ2-5	TRBV13	CASSPGRGGETQYF
-	TRBJ2-2	TRBV7-9	CASSSRTGNTGELFF
-	TRBJ1-5	TRBV4-3	CASSQDTGVRQPQHF
-	TRBJ2-2	TRBV7-2	CASSLLGQGATGELFF
once	TRBJ2-6	TRBV3-1/TRBV3-2	CASSQLSGANVLTF
-	TRBJ2-1	TRBV20-1	CRPDYNEQFF
-	TRBJ1-5	TRBV19	CASTRDSFIAIQPQHF
-	TRBJ1-3	TRBV28	CASSLLQVFSGNTIYF
-	TRBJ2-1	TRBV4-3	CASSQTSGDYNEQFF
few	TRBJ2-7	TRBV4-1	CASSPSDMGITYEQYF
-	TRBJ2-2	TRBV19	CASSISLAPMGGELFF
-	TRBJ1-2	TRBV19	CASSMNSFYGYTF
-	TRBJ2-7	TRBV6-6	CASSLLAGVRSSYEQYF
-	TRBJ1-4	TRBV10-3	CAISESGQEKLFF
once	TRBJ2-3	TRBV24-1	CATSDAQGLDTQYF
once	TRBJ2-1	TRBV12-3/TRBV12-4	CASSPTGSTEQFF
-	TRBJ2-3	TRBV7-3	CASSLGAGGRDTQYF
-	TRBJ2-2	TRBV10-1	CASSECGVNTGELFF
-	TRBJ2-3	TRBV11-3	CASSSKDTQYF
few	TRBJ2-7	TRBV19	CASSMGYWTGNYEQYF
-	TRBJ1-5	TRBV10-3	CAISESQGTGQPQHF
once	TRBJ2-7	TRBV3-1/TRBV3-2	CASSHGLAYEQYF
few	TRBJ2-7	TRBV27	CASSEGTGEGYEQYF
-	TRBJ1-1	TRBV10-3	CAITPDRGRDVFF
-	TRBJ1-2	TRBV11-3	CASSPRSVARGNYGYTF
-	TRBJ1-5	TRBV7-2	CASSLRQGDQPQHF
-	TRBJ2-1	TRBV7-2	CASSLAGAPYNEQFF
-	TRBJ2-5	TRBV6-2/TRBV6-3	CASSYGIGQGRETQYF